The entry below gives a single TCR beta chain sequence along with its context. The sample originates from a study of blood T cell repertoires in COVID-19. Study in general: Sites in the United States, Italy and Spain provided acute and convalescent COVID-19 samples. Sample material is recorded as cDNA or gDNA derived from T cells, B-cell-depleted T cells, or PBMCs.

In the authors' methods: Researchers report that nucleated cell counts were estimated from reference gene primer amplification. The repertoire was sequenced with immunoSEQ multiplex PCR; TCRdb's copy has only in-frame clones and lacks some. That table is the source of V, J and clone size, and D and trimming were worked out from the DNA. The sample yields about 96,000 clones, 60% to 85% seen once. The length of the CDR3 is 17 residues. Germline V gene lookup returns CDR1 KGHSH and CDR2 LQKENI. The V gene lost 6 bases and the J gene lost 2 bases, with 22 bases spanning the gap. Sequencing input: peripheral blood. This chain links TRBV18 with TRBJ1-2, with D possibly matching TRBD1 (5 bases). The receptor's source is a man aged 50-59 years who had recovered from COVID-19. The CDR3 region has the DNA TGTGCCAGCTCCCTATTCACAGACAGCAAGAGAAACTATGGCTACACCTTC. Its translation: CASSLFTDSKRNYGYTF. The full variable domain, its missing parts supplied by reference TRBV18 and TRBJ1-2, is NAGVMQNPRHLVRRRGQEARLRCSPMKGHSHVYWYRQLPEEGLKFMVYLQKENIIDESGMPKERFSAEFPKEGPSILRIQQVVRGDSAAYFCASSLFTDSKRNYGYTFGSGTRLTVV.